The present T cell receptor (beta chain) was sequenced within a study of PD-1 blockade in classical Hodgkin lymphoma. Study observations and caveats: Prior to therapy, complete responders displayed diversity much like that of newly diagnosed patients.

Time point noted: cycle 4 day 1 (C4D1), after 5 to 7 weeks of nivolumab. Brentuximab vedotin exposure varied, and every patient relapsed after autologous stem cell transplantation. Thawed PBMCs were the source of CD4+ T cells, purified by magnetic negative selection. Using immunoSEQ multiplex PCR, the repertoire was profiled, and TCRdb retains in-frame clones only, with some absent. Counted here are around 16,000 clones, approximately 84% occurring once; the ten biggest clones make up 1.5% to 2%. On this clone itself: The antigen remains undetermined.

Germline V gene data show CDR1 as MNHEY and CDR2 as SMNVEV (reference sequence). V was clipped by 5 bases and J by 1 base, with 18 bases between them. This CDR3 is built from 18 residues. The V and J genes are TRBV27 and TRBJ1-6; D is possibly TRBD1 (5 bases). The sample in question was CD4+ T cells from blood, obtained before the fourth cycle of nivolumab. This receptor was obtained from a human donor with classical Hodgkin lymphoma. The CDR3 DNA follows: TGTGCCAGCAGTCAGGTTCCATTCAGGGCGTCCTATAATTCACCCCTCCACTTT. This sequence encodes CASSQVPFRASYNSPLHF.